A selection of T cell receptor beta chains follows, all from one sample in a study of cytomegalovirus exposure and HLA in healthy donors. TCRdb's copy holds only in-frame clones and misses some; the assay was immunoSEQ multiplex PCR. The sample has approximately 160,000 clones, approximately 78% seen once. Specimen: PBMCs. The receptors were sampled from a woman under 30 in good health and CMV-seronegative. Each CDR3 is given with its conserved first and last residue. The D gene is left open where the match is weak. Some rows mark clone size as missing; the rest say once, few, many or name a class of expanded clone.

V gene: TRBV2; D gene: NA; clone size: NA; J gene: TRBJ2-3; CDR3 protein: CASSEIFLVADTQYF; CDR3 DNA: TGTGCCAGCAGTGAAATTTTCCTAGTTGCAGATACGCAGTATTTT
V gene: TRBV6-5; D gene: NA; clone size: NA; J gene: TRBJ2-1; CDR3 protein: CASSPLGTPYNEQFF; CDR3 DNA: TGTGCCAGCAGTCCACTCGGGACTCCTTACAATGAGCAGTTCTTC
V gene: TRBV5-6; D gene: NA; clone size: NA; J gene: TRBJ2-2; CDR3 protein: CASSLMSGNTGELFF; CDR3 DNA: TGTGCCAGCAGCTTGATGTCAGGAAACACCGGGGAGCTGTTTTTT
V gene: TRBV7-2; D gene: TRBD1; clone size: NA; J gene: TRBJ1-2; CDR3 protein: CASSQDQGAFNANYGYTF; CDR3 DNA: TGTGCCAGCAGTCAGGATCAGGGGGCGTTTAACGCTAACTATGGCTACACCTTC
V gene: TRBV6-1; D gene: NA; clone size: once; J gene: TRBJ2-1; CDR3 protein: CASSWRTGGEQFF; CDR3 DNA: TGTGCCAGCAGTTGGAGAACTGGTGGTGAGCAGTTCTTC
V gene: TRBV2; D gene: NA; clone size: NA; J gene: TRBJ2-4; CDR3 protein: CASRVGAKNIQYF; CDR3 DNA: TGTGCCAGCAGGGTCGGTGCCAAAAACATTCAGTACTTC
V gene: TRBV18; D gene: NA; clone size: NA; J gene: TRBJ2-2; CDR3 protein: CASSPLPGHSYTGELFF; CDR3 DNA: TGTGCCAGCTCACCCTTGCCGGGACATAGTTACACCGGGGAGCTGTTTTTT
V gene: TRBV5-6; D gene: TRBD1; clone size: NA; J gene: TRBJ1-2; CDR3 protein: CASSSLVGKQGNYGYTF; CDR3 DNA: TGTGCCAGCAGCTCACTGGTCGGGAAACAGGGGAACTATGGCTACACCTTC
V gene: TRBV5-1; D gene: NA; clone size: NA; J gene: TRBJ1-2; CDR3 protein: CASSLAYDYGYTF; CDR3 DNA: TGCGCCAGCAGCTTGGCCTACGACTATGGCTACACCTTC
V gene: TRBV18; D gene: NA; clone size: NA; J gene: TRBJ2-7; CDR3 protein: CASSPPTGQFYEQYF; CDR3 DNA: TGTGCCAGCTCACCACCGACAGGACAGTTCTACGAGCAGTACTTC
V gene: TRBV6-1; D gene: TRBD1; clone size: NA; J gene: TRBJ1-2; CDR3 protein: CASSETTTLSGGGGYTF; CDR3 DNA: TGTGCCAGCAGTGAAACCACTACTCTGTCAGGGGGCGGTGGCTACACCTTC
V gene: TRBV23-1; D gene: NA; clone size: once; J gene: TRBJ2-2; CDR3 protein: CASSQTRNTGELFF; CDR3 DNA: TGCGCCAGCAGTCAAACGCGAAACACCGGGGAGCTGTTTTTT
V gene: TRBV2; D gene: NA; clone size: NA; J gene: TRBJ1-2; CDR3 protein: CASSTVYGYTF; CDR3 DNA: TGTGCCAGCAGTACAGTCTATGGCTACACCTTC
V gene: TRBV7-9; D gene: TRBD2; clone size: NA; J gene: TRBJ2-7; CDR3 protein: CASSPLAGALEQYF; CDR3 DNA: TGTGCCAGCAGCCCGCTAGCGGGAGCTCTCGAGCAGTACTTC
V gene: TRBV28; D gene: NA; clone size: NA; J gene: TRBJ2-3; CDR3 protein: CASSLMGGGSFTDTQYF; CDR3 DNA: TGTGCCAGCAGTTTGATGGGTGGAGGGAGCTTCACAGATACGCAGTATTTT
V gene: TRBV7-9; D gene: TRBD1; clone size: NA; J gene: TRBJ2-7; CDR3 protein: CASSGPTGGESEQYF; CDR3 DNA: TGTGCCAGCAGCGGACCGACAGGGGGCGAATCCGAGCAGTACTTC
V gene: TRBV5-1; D gene: TRBD2; clone size: NA; J gene: TRBJ2-1; CDR3 protein: CASSFLAGSDNEQFF; CDR3 DNA: TGCGCCAGCAGCTTCTTAGCGGGATCTGACAATGAGCAGTTCTTC
V gene: TRBV6-5; D gene: NA; clone size: NA; J gene: TRBJ1-4; CDR3 protein: CASTASPGNEKLFF; CDR3 DNA: TGTGCCAGCACCGCGTCCCCCGGTAATGAAAAACTGTTTTTT
V gene: TRBV7-9; D gene: NA; clone size: once; J gene: TRBJ1-2; CDR3 protein: CASSLVDSGNYGYTF; CDR3 DNA: TGTGCCAGCAGCTTAGTGGACAGCGGAAACTATGGCTACACCTTC
V gene: TRBV6-1; D gene: NA; clone size: NA; J gene: TRBJ2-7; CDR3 protein: CASRKGHYEQYF; CDR3 DNA: TGTGCCAGCCGTAAGGGGCACTACGAGCAGTACTTC
V gene: TRBV4-1; D gene: NA; clone size: NA; J gene: TRBJ1-5; CDR3 protein: CASSHGQNQPQHF; CDR3 DNA: TGCGCCAGCAGCCACGGACAGAATCAGCCCCAGCATTTT
V gene: TRBV2; D gene: TRBD1; clone size: NA; J gene: TRBJ1-1; CDR3 protein: CASNQGQGATEAFF; CDR3 DNA: TGTGCCAGCAACCAGGGACAGGGGGCCACTGAAGCTTTCTTT
V gene: TRBV18; D gene: TRBD1; clone size: NA; J gene: TRBJ2-5; CDR3 protein: CASSPLGQGAETQYF; CDR3 DNA: TGTGCCAGCTCACCATTGGGACAGGGGGCCGAGACCCAGTACTTC
V gene: TRBV29-1; D gene: NA; clone size: once; J gene: TRBJ1-1; CDR3 protein: CSVEGTVNTEAFF; CDR3 DNA: TGCAGCGTTGAAGGGACAGTGAACACTGAAGCTTTCTTT
V gene: TRBV7-2; D gene: NA; clone size: NA; J gene: TRBJ1-4; CDR3 protein: CASSLGTATNEKLFF; CDR3 DNA: TGTGCCAGCAGCTTAGGTACAGCAACTAATGAAAAACTGTTTTTT
V gene: TRBV14; D gene: TRBD1; clone size: NA; J gene: TRBJ2-3; CDR3 protein: CASSPRTGVPTQYF; CDR3 DNA: TGTGCCAGCAGCCCTCGGACAGGCGTACCCACGCAGTATTTT
V gene: TRBV7-9; D gene: NA; clone size: NA; J gene: TRBJ2-5; CDR3 protein: CASSFGGYQETQYF; CDR3 DNA: TGTGCCAGCAGCTTTGGAGGCTACCAAGAGACCCAGTACTTC
V gene: TRBV10-1; D gene: TRBD2; clone size: NA; J gene: TRBJ2-2; CDR3 protein: CASSELLAGGSNTGELFF; CDR3 DNA: TGCGCCAGCAGTGAACTACTAGCGGGAGGGTCGAACACCGGGGAGCTGTTTTTT
V gene: TRBV18; D gene: NA; clone size: NA; J gene: TRBJ2-7; CDR3 protein: CASSPEAVYEQYF; CDR3 DNA: TGTGCCAGCTCACCGGAGGCGGTCTACGAGCAGTACTTC
V gene: TRBV6-5; D gene: TRBD1; clone size: NA; J gene: TRBJ2-7; CDR3 protein: CASRTGYSYEQYF; CDR3 DNA: TGTGCCAGCAGGACAGGGTACTCCTACGAGCAGTACTTC
V gene: TRBV6-5; D gene: NA; clone size: once; J gene: TRBJ1-5; CDR3 protein: CASDMGGNQPQHF; CDR3 DNA: TGTGCCAGTGATATGGGAGGGAATCAGCCCCAGCATTTT
V gene: TRBV28; D gene: TRBD1; clone size: NA; J gene: TRBJ2-7; CDR3 protein: CASRNTGTGKYEQYF; CDR3 DNA: TGTGCCAGCAGGAACACCGGGACAGGGAAATACGAGCAGTACTTC
V gene: TRBV6-1; D gene: TRBD1; clone size: NA; J gene: TRBJ2-7; CDR3 protein: CASSQTGASEQYF; CDR3 DNA: TGTGCCAGCAGTCAGACAGGGGCGTCCGAGCAGTACTTC
V gene: TRBV7-2; D gene: NA; clone size: NA; J gene: TRBJ2-7; CDR3 protein: CASKGIGEYEQYF; CDR3 DNA: TGTGCCAGCAAGGGTATAGGGGAATACGAGCAGTACTTC
V gene: TRBV18; D gene: TRBD1; clone size: few; J gene: TRBJ1-5; CDR3 protein: CASSKGQVDNQPQHF; CDR3 DNA: TGTGCCAGCTCAAAAGGACAGGTGGACAATCAGCCCCAGCATTTT
V gene: TRBV5-5; D gene: TRBD2; clone size: NA; J gene: TRBJ2-7; CDR3 protein: CASSLWLAGGPDEQYF; CDR3 DNA: TGTGCCAGCAGCTTGTGGCTAGCGGGAGGGCCCGACGAGCAGTACTTC
V gene: TRBV13; D gene: NA; clone size: NA; J gene: TRBJ2-7; CDR3 protein: CASSSTGPSSYEQYF; CDR3 DNA: TGTGCCAGCAGCTCGACAGGACCCAGCTCCTACGAGCAGTACTTC
V gene: TRBV5-5; D gene: NA; clone size: once; J gene: TRBJ1-1; CDR3 protein: CASSLVMNTEAFF; CDR3 DNA: TGTGCCAGCAGCTTGGTAATGAACACTGAAGCTTTCTTT
V gene: TRBV5-1; D gene: TRBD2; clone size: NA; J gene: TRBJ2-1; CDR3 protein: CASSYLPGLAAYNEQFF; CDR3 DNA: TGCGCCAGCAGCTACCTACCGGGACTAGCGGCCTACAATGAGCAGTTCTTC
V gene: TRBV7-8; D gene: TRBD1; clone size: NA; J gene: TRBJ1-5; CDR3 protein: CATTGGSNQPQHF; CDR3 DNA: TGTGCCACCACAGGGGGCAGCAATCAGCCCCAGCATTTT
V gene: TRBV5-1; D gene: NA; clone size: NA; J gene: TRBJ2-1; CDR3 protein: CASSPLLESGSNEQFF; CDR3 DNA: TGCGCCAGCAGCCCACTCTTAGAGTCAGGATCCAACGAGCAGTTCTTC
V gene: TRBV28; D gene: TRBD1; clone size: NA; J gene: TRBJ2-5; CDR3 protein: CASRQGKETQYF; CDR3 DNA: TGTGCCAGCAGACAGGGGAAAGAGACCCAGTACTTC
V gene: TRBV7-2; D gene: NA; clone size: NA; J gene: TRBJ1-2; CDR3 protein: CASSLETANYGYTF; CDR3 DNA: TGTGCCAGCAGCTTAGAAACTGCGAACTATGGCTACACCTTC
V gene: TRBV5-6; D gene: TRBD2; clone size: NA; J gene: TRBJ2-1; CDR3 protein: CASSGGVDEQFF; CDR3 DNA: TGTGCCAGCAGCGGGGGGGTTGATGAGCAGTTCTTC